A single sample is the source of the 9 T cell receptor beta chains below, sequenced in a study of T-cell memory formation after mild COVID-19. TCRdb reanalysed the 5' RACE reads using MiXCR and keeps one entry per CDR3 protein. Of 350,000 to 400,000 distinct CDR3 sequences listed, roughly 20% are singletons. The sample consisted of PBMCs or a T cell subset sorted from them (not recorded which). The receptor source for this set is an adult woman who had mild COVID-19 (a few samples of this study predate the infection). Cell type and time point are not known.

This clonotype was observed a handful of times. This rearrangement joins TRBV6-6 to TRBJ1-4, with D perhaps matching TRBD1 (5 bases). Germline V gene data show CDR1 as MNHNY and CDR2 as SVGAGI (reference sequence). V was trimmed by 7 bases and J by 4 bases, leaving 16 bases between them. This CDR3 has 15 amino acids. CDR3 nucleotides: TGTGCCAGCACCTCCGTTTGGGGGGGTAATGAAAAACTGTTTTTT. This codes for CASTSVWGGNEKLFF.

J is TRBJ2-3 and V is TRBV7-8, with D unresolved. The CDR3 has 13 residues. Germline CDR1 is SGHVS and CDR2 is FQNEAQ. V was trimmed by 5 bases and J by 4 bases, leaving 10 bases between them. As DNA, the CDR3 is TGTGCCAGCAGCCCGCTGGGCGCAGATACGCAGTATTTT. Encoded protein: CASSPLGADTQYF.

This clonotype was counted only a few times. The rearrangement joins TRBV12-3 or TRBV12-4 to TRBJ1-5; possibly TRBD1 for D (5 bases). The CDR3 consists of 15 residues. Trimming removed 10 bases at V and 2 bases at J, with 18 bases between. For the CDR3, the DNA is TGTGCCACCGCTTTGCGGGGCGGAGGCAATCAGCCCCAGCATTTT. As protein: CATALRGGGNQPQHF.

The table lists this clonotype with many counts. The chain uses TRBV2 and TRBJ2-6; TRBD2 matches at 11 bases. Germline trimming cut 5 bases from V and 0 bases from J; bases unmatched to any gene: 3. The CDR3 contains 17 residues. Germline V gene lookup returns CDR1 SNHLY and CDR2 FYNNEI. CDR3 in amino acids: CASSLTSGGSGANVLTF. The CDR3 DNA reads as TGTGCCAGCAGTCTAACTAGCGGGGGCTCTGGGGCCAACGTCCTGACTTTC.

This clonotype appeared a few times. V is TRBV19 and J is TRBJ2-7, with 8 bases identical to TRBD2. The CDR3 has 14 amino acids. Germline V CDR1 and CDR2: LNHDA, SQIVND (reference sequence). The junction had 9 bases not matched to a gene; V was cut back by 5 bases and J by 6 bases. CDR3 sequence: CASSSTSVLAEQYF. CDR3 nucleotides: TGTGCCAGTAGTTCGACTAGCGTCCTTGCCGAGCAGTACTTC. The full variable domain, its missing parts supplied by reference TRBV19 and TRBJ2-7, is DGGITQSPKYLFRKEGQNVTLSCEQNLNHDAMYWYRQDPGQGLRLIYYSQIVNDFQKGDIAEGYSVSREKKESFPLTVTSAQKNPTAFYLCASSSTSVLAEQYFGPGTRLTVT.

This rearrangement joins TRBV5-1 to TRBJ2-3; TRBD2 aligns across 7 bases. There are 15 residues in the CDR3. In germline, CDR1 is SGHRS, CDR2 YFSETQ. With V trimmed by 6 bases and J by 2 bases, 9 bases remained unmatched. CDR3 in amino acids: CASNTGRLDTDTQYF. As DNA, the CDR3 is TGCGCCAGCAACACCGGGAGGTTGGACACAGATACGCAGTATTTT.

This clonotype was detected ten times or more. The genes are TRBV20-1 and TRBJ2-7, with 7 bases identical to TRBD1. From germline, CDR1 is DFQATT and CDR2 SNEGSKA (reference sequence). The CDR3 extends over 16 amino acids. V was pared by 4 bases and J by 2 bases, with 14 bases of the junction left unmatched. The CDR3 protein is CSATPLPGTVAYEQYF. As DNA, the CDR3 is TGCAGTGCTACCCCATTACCCGGGACAGTAGCCTACGAGCAGTACTTC.

The chain couples TRBV21-1 to TRBJ1-2; TRBD1, as called in the table, went unchecked against the DNA. TRBV21-1 is an annotated pseudogene. The CDR3 is 13 residues long. The DNA for the CDR3 is TGTGCCAGCAACGATCAGGGGAGGTATGGCTACACCTTC. Protein product: CASNDQGRYGYTF.

This clonotype was counted a few times. V and J are TRBV19 and TRBJ2-2, with 8 bases matching TRBD1. CDR1 and CDR2 (germline): LNHDA, SQIVND (reference sequence). Germline trimming cut 8 bases from V and 5 bases from J; bases unmatched to any gene: 7. The CDR3 loop spans 14 amino acids. CDR3 sequence: CASRTGFGTGELFF. The CDR3 DNA sequence: TGTGCCAGTCGGACAGGGTTTGGAACCGGGGAGCTGTTTTTT.